Following are 24 T cell receptor beta chains from one sample sequenced in a study of identical twins. Via MiXCR, TCRdb re-called the 5' RACE reads, giving one row per CDR3 protein. The sample has 400,000 to 550,000 distinct CDR3 sequences; 20% to 25% are singletons. These data also featured in a second study, about T cells expressing NK-cell markers.

The sequencing input was CD4+ T cells sorted from blood. The receptors here all came from a woman aged 18-29 years in good health.

There are a few counts of this clonotype. This chain links TRBV20-1 with TRBJ2-2; 9 bases fit TRBD1. Trimming removed 5 bases from V and 4 bases from J; junction bases left unmatched: 5. The V gene's germline CDR1 is DFQATT and CDR2 SNEGSKA (reference sequence). The CDR3 is made up of 14 amino acids. For the CDR3, the DNA is TGCAGTGCTCAGCCGGGACAGGGCACCGGGGAGCTGTTTTTT. Translated, it gives CSAQPGQGTGELFF.

In its sample, this clonotype was seen a few times. The chain uses TRBV20-1 and TRBJ2-1; 8 nucleotides line up with TRBD2. This CDR3 is 14 amino acids long. The V gene's germline CDR1 is DFQATT and CDR2 SNEGSKA (reference sequence). The V and J ends lost 6 bases and 3 bases, in that order; junction bases with no gene match: 7. CDR3 sequence: CSAHAAGDYNEQFF. The CDR3 DNA is TGCAGTGCCCATGCAGCGGGAGACTACAATGAGCAGTTCTTC.

This chain joins TRBV30 and TRBJ2-5; D ambiguous. V was shortened by 2 bases and J by 5 bases, with 12 bases between the two germline ends. CDR3 length equals 13 residues. Germline-derived CDR1 and CDR2 are GTSNPN and SVGIG (reference sequence). CDR3 nucleotide sequence: TGTGCCTGGAGTCAAGAATCAAAGGAGACCCAGTACTTC. Protein sequence: CAWSQESKETQYF. The whole variable domain, filled in from reference TRBV30 and TRBJ2-5, reads SQTIHQWPATLVQPVGSPLSLECTVEGTSNPNLYWYRQAAGRGLQLLFYSVGIGQISSEVPQNLSASRPQDRQFILSSKKLLLSDSGFYLCAWSQESKETQYFGPGTRLLVL.

V gene TRBV29-1 combines with J gene TRBJ2-1; D gene ambiguous. Per the germline V gene, CDR1 is SQVTM and CDR2 is ANQGSEA. The CDR3 covers 14 residues. V shed 4 bases and J shed 6 bases, with 16 bases lying between them. CDR3 in amino acids: CSVGSRRVRNEQFF. CDR3 DNA: TGCAGCGTTGGGAGTAGGCGAGTGCGCAATGAGCAGTTCTTC.

This sequence joins TRBV6-1 and TRBJ1-1, with D uncertain. In germline, CDR1 is MNHNS, CDR2 SASEGT. V was pared by 8 bases and J by 1 base, with 14 bases between. The CDR3 has 14 residues. CDR3: CASSRLGPNTEAFF. CDR3 nucleotide sequence: TGTGCCAGCTCTCGTCTGGGCCCGAACACTGAAGCTTTCTTT.

This clonotype appeared a few times. This chain links TRBV6-5 with TRBJ1-2; no clear D gene. The V and J ends lost 0 bases and 6 bases respectively, with 14 bases between them. The CDR3 extends over 15 amino acids. Germline V CDR1 and CDR2: MNHEY, SVGAGI. Here the CDR3 DNA reads TGTGCCAGCAGTTACTCGTCCGCCAGCGATAATGGCTACACCTTC. It yields the protein CASSYSSASDNGYTF.

In this sample, this clonotype turned up a few times. This chain uses TRBV5-1 with TRBJ2-3; 7 bases line up with TRBD1. Germline V gene data show CDR1 as SGHRS and CDR2 as YFSETQ. The CDR3 covers 15 residues. V shed 4 bases and J 2 bases; nucleotides not matched to a gene: 7. The CDR3 region is CASSLVQGSTDTQYF. Written as DNA, the CDR3 is TGCGCCAGCAGCCTAGTACAGGGGTCCACAGATACGCAGTATTTT.

This clonotype appeared a few times. The chain is built from TRBV7-8 and TRBJ1-1; D gene ambiguous. Germline V CDR1 and CDR2: SGHVS, FQNEAQ. With 4 bases removed from V and 11 bases from J, the gap between germline ends came to 20 bases. The CDR3 consists of 14 residues. Written as DNA, the CDR3 is TGTGCCAGCAGCTCCCGTCTTACGGTCTCGTCGGCTTTCTTT. This sequence encodes CASSSRLTVSSAFF.

The V and J genes are TRBV27 and TRBJ2-7; D might be TRBD1 (5 bases). With 5 bases removed from V and 6 bases from J, the gap between germline ends came to 14 bases. Germline V lookup: CDR1 MNHEY, CDR2 SMNVEV (reference sequence). This CDR3 is built from 13 residues. The CDR3 reads CASSLNRGGEQYF. The CDR3 DNA sequence: TGTGCCAGCAGTCTCAATAGGGGTGGCGAGCAGTACTTC.

This clonotype has a count of ten or more. The chain uses TRBV6-5 and TRBJ2-2, with 7 bases matching TRBD1. Germline CDR1 reads MNHEY; CDR2 reads SVGAGI. The junction had 2 bases not matched to a gene; V was cut back by 2 bases and J by 5 bases. The CDR3 runs 14 residues. CDR3 DNA sequence: TGTGCCAGCAGTTACAGACAGGGAACCGGGGAGCTGTTTTTT. Translating it yields CASSYRQGTGELFF.

This clonotype was recorded a few times. The J gene is TRBJ1-5, the V gene TRBV12-3 or TRBV12-4, with D unclear. This CDR3 has 16 residues. Trimming shortened V by 3 bases and J by 0 bases, and 12 bases separated the two germline ends. The CDR3 DNA sequence: TGTGCCAGCAGTTTGCGCCTTTTGGCTAGCAATCAGCCCCAGCATTTT. Protein sequence: CASSLRLLASNQPQHF.

This clonotype was found a few times. The chain employs TRBV3-1 and TRBJ2-4, with D possibly matching TRBD2 (5 bases). Germline lookup yields CDR1 LGHDT and CDR2 YNNKEL (reference sequence). The ends were cut back, 4 bases at V and 0 bases at J, with 10 bases in the middle. CDR3 length: 15 amino acids. The CDR3: CASSPSGLAKNIQYF. The CDR3 bases are TGTGCCAGCAGCCCCAGCGGACTAGCCAAAAACATTCAGTACTTC.

This clonotype has only a few counts. The chain combines TRBV20-1 with TRBJ1-6; D may be TRBD1 (5 bases). V was pared by 3 bases and J by 12 bases, with 12 bases between. Germline V gives CDR1 DFQATT, CDR2 SNEGSKA (reference sequence). The CDR3 runs 12 residues. Here the CDR3 DNA reads TGCAGTGCTAGTGGGGGTGACGGACCCCTCCACTTT. This gives the protein CSASGGDGPLHF.

CDR3 bases: TGTGCCAGCAGCGACCCCCCGACTAGCGTCTCTGACACCGGGGAGCTGTTTTTT. This codes for CASSDPPTSVSDTGELFF. The chain links TRBV7-6 to TRBJ2-2, with 8 bases lining up with TRBD2. Germline CDR1 SGHVS, CDR2 FNYEAQ. The V segment lost 5 bases and the J segment 3 bases; nucleotides outside the gene matches: 14. CDR3 length: 18 residues.

The CDR3 nucleotides read TGTGCCACCAGCAGAGAATCGAGGTACGAGCAGTACTTC. Protein product: CATSRESRYEQYF. This rearrangement joins TRBV15 to TRBJ2-7, with D uncertain. CDR3 length equals 13 residues. V was cut by 0 bases and J by 4 bases, with 7 bases left in between. CDR1 is LNHNV and CDR2 is YYDKDF in the germline V gene (reference sequence).

This clonotype was seen a few times. The rearrangement links TRBV6-1 to TRBJ2-1; 11 bases fit TRBD1. Germline CDR1 and CDR2: MNHNS and SASEGT. Trimming removed 5 bases from V and 14 bases from J; junction bases left unmatched: 23. This CDR3 is 18 amino acids long. CDR3 sequence: CASSRRSGQGVIRFEKFF. The CDR3 DNA reads as TGTGCCAGCAGTCGGAGATCGGGACAGGGGGTTATTAGGTTCGAGAAGTTCTTC.

V gene TRBV12-3 or TRBV12-4 combines with J gene TRBJ2-5, with TRBD2 as a possible D gene (7 bases). The CDR3 loop spans 15 amino acids. V was cut by 6 bases and J by 3 bases, with 17 bases left in between. The CDR3 loop reads CASRIRLAGEETQYF. The CDR3, as DNA: TGTGCCAGCAGAATCCGACTAGCAGGGGAAGAGACCCAGTACTTC.

This clonotype was observed a few times. The chain employs TRBV6-1 and TRBJ2-5; no definite D call. The CDR3 runs to 14 residues. Deletions cut 6 bases from V and 2 bases from J, with 13 bases between. CDR1 and CDR2 from the germline V gene are MNHNS and SASEGT. CDR3 DNA sequence: TGTGCCAGCAGCCCCGCTATAGGGCAAGAGACCCAGTACTTC. This gives the protein CASSPAIGQETQYF.

The chain carries TRBV5-1 and TRBJ2-7; D may correspond to TRBD1 or TRBD2 (5 bases each). Germline CDR1 is SGHRS and CDR2 is YFSETQ. V lost 2 bases and J 3 bases, leaving 12 bases between the germline ends. This CDR3 region has 14 residues. In DNA, the CDR3 is TGCGCCAGCAGCTTTGGGGACGGGTACTACGAGCAGTACTTC. Translating gives CASSFGDGYYEQYF. Full variable domain (remainder filled in from reference TRBV5-1 and TRBJ2-7): KAGVTQTPRYLIKTRGQQVTLSCSPISGHRSVSWYQQTPGQGLQFLFEYFSETQRNKGNFPGRFSGRQFSNSRSEMNVSTLELGDSALYLCASSFGDGYYEQYFGPGTRLTVT.

The chain recombines TRBV9 with TRBJ2-5; D is unclear. There are 14 residues in the CDR3. Per germline, CDR1 SGDLS and CDR2 YYNGEE. Deletions cut 0 bases from V and 5 bases from J, with 11 bases between. DNA of the CDR3: TGTGCCAGCAGCGTAGGGGCTAGTGTTGAGACCCAGTACTTC. Protein sequence: CASSVGASVETQYF. The full variable domain, completed using reference TRBV9 and TRBJ2-5, is DSGVTQTPKHLITATGQRVTLRCSPRSGDLSVYWYQQSLDQGLQFLIQYYNGEERAKGNILERFSAQQFPDLHSELNLSSLELGDSALYFCASSVGASVETQYFGPGTRLLVL.

This clonotype turned up a few times. The chain joins TRBV5-1 to TRBJ1-1; no firm D call. Germline CDR1 reads SGHRS; CDR2 reads YFSETQ. The V gene lost 1 base and the J gene lost 1 base, with 5 bases spanning the gap. CDR3 length: 13 amino acids. The CDR3: CASSLLQNTEAFF. DNA for the CDR3: TGCGCCAGCAGCTTGTTACAGAACACTGAAGCTTTCTTT. Combining the CDR3 with reference TRBV5-1 and TRBJ1-1 gives the whole variable domain KAGVTQTPRYLIKTRGQQVTLSCSPISGHRSVSWYQQTPGQGLQFLFEYFSETQRNKGNFPGRFSGRQFSNSRSEMNVSTLELGDSALYLCASSLLQNTEAFFGQGTRLTVV.

The chain recombines TRBV10-3 with TRBJ2-1, with a weak D call TRBD2 (5 bases). Germline V lookup: CDR1 ENHRY, CDR2 SYGVKD. Trimming pared 4 bases from V and 5 bases from J, leaving 12 bases between. The CDR3 runs to 14 residues. Here the CDR3 DNA reads TGTGCCATCAGTGGGTCGGACTCAGACAATGAGCAGTTCTTC. Its protein product is CAISGSDSDNEQFF.

This clonotype has ten or more counts. The V gene is TRBV18, the J gene TRBJ2-3; D is unclear. Trimming removed 0 bases at V and 2 bases at J, with 3 bases between. Germline V CDR1 and CDR2: KGHSH, LQKENI. The length of the CDR3 is 13 residues. CDR3 sequence reads: CASSPPVTDTQYF. The CDR3 nucleotides read TGTGCCAGCTCACCACCCGTCACAGATACGCAGTATTTT.

There are a few counts of this clonotype. The chain is built from TRBV20-1 and TRBJ1-2; tentatively, D is TRBD1 (5 bases). Trimming cost V 5 bases and J 4 bases, with 17 bases left between them. Germline assignment: CDR1 DFQATT and CDR2 SNEGSKA (reference sequence). This CDR3 has 14 residues. The CDR3 coding sequence is TGCAGTGCTGGGACCGGGAGCCACACCTATGGCTACACCTTC. This translates into CSAGTGSHTYGYTF.